The 19 T cell receptor beta chains below come from one sample, sequenced in a study of Ad26.COV2.S vaccination and SARS-CoV-2 variants. Treatment in this sample: around 19 received Ad26.COV2.S at low or high dose, single or two shots; about 5 received placebo; per-sample allocation not given. Specimens were obtained on day 63 following the first vaccine or placebo injection. Assay: immunoSEQ multiplex PCR; the TCRdb copy retains only in-frame clones and omits some. This repertoire shows over 450,000 clones, 80% to 90% found once; its top ten account for about 1.7%. The specimen was peripheral blood, collected in a trial of Ad26.COV2.S vaccine versus placebo. The source of these receptors is a person between 18 and 65 years old who received the Ad26.COV2.S COVID-19 vaccine or a placebo.

This chain joins TRBV30 and TRBJ1-1, with D unclear. This CDR3 has 15 amino acids. Germline V lookup: CDR1 GTSNPN, CDR2 SVGIG (reference sequence). Deletions cut 0 bases from V and 0 bases from J, with 11 bases between. CDR3 in DNA: TGTGCCTGGAGTGTACCGGCAGTTATGAACACTGAAGCTTTCTTT. Translating gives CAWSVPAVMNTEAFF.

This chain connects TRBV5-1 to TRBJ1-2; D is unresolved. Trimming left V 4 bases short and J 3 bases short, with 10 bases between. Germline loops: CDR1 SGHRS, CDR2 YFSETQ. The CDR3 sequence is 13 residues long. CDR3 residues: CASSPDGDYGYTF. The CDR3 DNA sequence: TGCGCCAGCAGCCCCGACGGGGACTATGGCTACACCTTC.

The chain joins TRBV9 to TRBJ2-3; 8 nucleotides align to TRBD2. CDR1 and CDR2 (germline): SGDLS, YYNGEE. Unmatched junction bases numbered 9, after V lost 0 bases and J lost 6 bases. This CDR3 is 16 amino acids long. CDR3: CASSVAFRGGPDTQYF. The CDR3 DNA follows: TGTGCCAGCAGCGTAGCTTTCCGGGGGGGCCCGGATACGCAGTATTTT.

The rearrangement links TRBV6-5 to TRBJ2-7; 10 bases map to TRBD1. The CDR3 has 15 amino acids. Germline loops: CDR1 MNHEY, CDR2 SVGAGI. The J segment lost 1 base and the V segment lost 6 bases, leaving 6 bases of the junction unmatched. The CDR3 loop is CASRDRDRGSYEQYF. The CDR3 DNA sequence: TGTGCCAGCAGGGACCGGGACAGGGGTTCCTACGAGCAGTACTTC.

CDR3 sequence (DNA): TGTGCCAGCAGTGACAGGACAGGGTTCGGGGAGCTGTTTTTT. Encoded protein: CASSDRTGFGELFF. The chain uses TRBV6-1 and TRBJ2-2; the match to TRBD1 covers 8 bases. J gave up 7 bases and V 3 bases, and 4 bases lay outside the gene matches. The length of the CDR3 is 14 residues. In germline, CDR1 is MNHNS, CDR2 SASEGT.

This clone was counted a single time. V is TRBV5-4 and J is TRBJ2-7; TRBD2 aligns across 7 bases. The CDR3 runs to 14 residues. V lost 4 bases, J lost 6 bases, and 10 bases stayed unmatched. From germline, CDR1 is SGHNT and CDR2 YYREEE (reference sequence). CDR3 in DNA: TGTGCCAGCAGCCAAGGGACTACCTTTCTCGAGCAGTACTTC. Residues: CASSQGTTFLEQYF.

This rearrangement joins TRBV4-1 to TRBJ1-1; possible D gene TRBD1, 5 bases. Per germline, CDR1 MGHRA and CDR2 YSYEKL. The CDR3 consists of 15 residues. V was shortened by 3 bases and J by 0 bases, with 11 bases between the two germline ends. CDR3 sequence: CASSQDPGLNTEAFF. The CDR3 DNA is TGCGCCAGCAGCCAGGATCCAGGGCTGAACACTGAAGCTTTCTTT.

This chain joins TRBV2 and TRBJ2-7; TRBD2 agrees at 10 bases. The V gene's germline CDR1 is SNHLY and CDR2 FYNNEI. The CDR3 is 17 residues long. Germline trimming cut 0 bases from V and 3 bases from J; bases unmatched to any gene: 8. This CDR3 reads CASSEALRLAGDYEQYF. The DNA of the CDR3 is TGTGCCAGCAGTGAAGCGCTTAGGCTAGCGGGAGACTACGAGCAGTACTTC.

The genes are TRBV6-6 and TRBJ1-5; TRBD1 is a possible D gene (5 bases). V lost 6 bases, J lost 4 bases, and 13 bases lay in between. CDR3 length: 14 amino acids. Germline V gene data show CDR1 as MNHNY and CDR2 as SVGAGI (reference sequence). CDR3 nucleotides: TGTGCCAGCAGGTCAGGGACCCAGAATCAGCCCCAGCATTTT. Its translation: CASRSGTQNQPQHF.

This clone was recorded once. V is TRBV18 and J is TRBJ2-7; no reliable D call. Germline V lookup: CDR1 KGHSH, CDR2 LQKENI. Trimming shortened V by 5 bases and J by 4 bases, and 12 bases separated the two germline ends. This CDR3 is built from 13 residues. CDR3 sequence: CASSDGTAYEQYF. In DNA, the CDR3 is TGTGCCAGCTCAGATGGCACAGCATACGAGCAGTACTTC.

This clone has only one observation. This sequence joins TRBV6-5 and TRBJ2-1, with D hard to call. CDR3 size: 16 residues. Germline loops: CDR1 MNHEY, CDR2 SVGAGI. The germline V and J ends were trimmed by 0 bases and 0 bases, with 9 bases remaining between them. In nucleotides, the CDR3 is TGTGCCAGCAGTTACTCCGGCAGGTACTCCTACAATGAGCAGTTCTTC. Its translation: CASSYSGRYSYNEQFF.

The J gene is TRBJ2-7, the V gene TRBV10-2, with no clear D. Germline V CDR1 and CDR2: WSHSY, SAAADI. The CDR3 sequence is 13 residues long. V dropped 6 bases and J dropped 0 bases, with 9 bases sitting between them. As DNA, the CDR3 is TGCGCCAGCAGCTCACCCTTCTCCTACGAGCAGTACTTC. Translating gives CASSSPFSYEQYF.

The chain couples TRBV4-3 to TRBJ2-1; 7 nucleotides agree with TRBD1. J gave up 15 bases and V 0 bases, and 8 bases lay outside the gene matches. The CDR3 extends over 13 amino acids. Germline CDR1 is LGHNA and CDR2 is YSLEER. The CDR3 DNA reads TGCGCCAGCAGCCAAGATAGGTGGGACAGACTGTTCTTC. This gives the protein CASSQDRWDRLFF.

V and J are TRBV5-1 and TRBJ1-3; D remains unclear. The CDR3 contains 13 residues. The germline V gene encodes CDR1 SGHRS and CDR2 YFSETQ. The V gene lost 4 bases and the J gene lost 3 bases, with 8 bases spanning the gap. CDR3 nucleotide sequence: TGCGCCAGCAGCCTAGGGTTTGGAAACACCATATATTTT. This codes for CASSLGFGNTIYF.

Remarks on this clone: The junction differs from germline at one of its ends, possibly a read error. J is TRBJ1-6 and V is TRBV20-1, with D maybe TRBD1 (6 bases). This CDR3 is 10 amino acids long. Germline assignment: CDR1 DFQATT and CDR2 SNEGSKA (reference sequence). CDR3 DNA sequence: TGCAGTGCTGCCGGGACACGATTCATTTTT. Amino acid sequence: CSAAGTRFIF.

This chain links TRBV13 with TRBJ2-5; the D gene is possibly TRBD2 (7 bases). Germline V gene data show CDR1 as PRHDT and CDR2 as FYEKMQ (reference sequence). CDR3 length equals 14 residues. Trimming left V 7 bases short and J 3 bases short, with 15 bases between. In nucleotides, the CDR3 is TGTGCCAGCAACTCACAGGGAGGGAAAGAGACCCAGTACTTC. This translates into CASNSQGGKETQYF.

The genes are TRBV7-9 and TRBJ1-1, with 11 bases lining up with TRBD1. The CDR3 runs 15 residues. V shed 5 bases and J 4 bases; nucleotides not matched to a gene: 6. CDR1 and CDR2 (germline): SEHNR, FQNEAQ (reference sequence). The CDR3 sequence is CASSRTGGSGTEAFF. In DNA form, the CDR3 reads TGTGCCAGCAGCCGGACAGGGGGCTCAGGCACTGAAGCTTTCTTT.

The CDR3 region has the DNA TGCGCCAGCAGCCAAGGACGGGATAGCAATCAGCCCCAGCATTTT. It codes for CASSQGRDSNQPQHF. The chain recombines TRBV4-3 with TRBJ1-5; D not resolved. The germline CDR1 and CDR2 sequences are LGHNA and YSLEER. The V end was cut by 1 base, the J end by 0 bases, with 7 bases between. The CDR3 sequence is 15 residues long.

This rearrangement joins TRBV18 to TRBJ2-7, with 8 bases aligning to TRBD2. This CDR3 is built from 15 residues. V lost 1 base, J lost 2 bases, and 4 bases stayed unmatched. Per germline, CDR1 KGHSH and CDR2 LQKENI. The CDR3 spells CASSPQASGPYEQYF. Here the CDR3 DNA reads TGTGCCAGCTCACCACAAGCTAGCGGGCCCTACGAGCAGTACTTC.